These 8 T cell receptor beta chains were all obtained from the same sample, sequenced in a study of cytomegalovirus exposure and HLA in healthy donors. With 60 Vbeta and 13 Jbeta primers, the PCR was carried out. The table came from immunoSEQ multiplex PCR; TCRdb's copy has only in-frame clones and leaves some out. The sample includes around 140,000 clones, around 59% of them seen just once. The sequenced material came from PBMCs. The receptors shown here come from a male donor in good health and CMV-seronegative.

This clone was found a few times. The genes are TRBV4-2 and TRBJ1-4; D call uncertain. In germline, CDR1 is LGHNA, CDR2 YNFKEQ. The CDR3 is 16 amino acids. The V and J ends lost 3 bases and 3 bases respectively, with 14 bases between them. CDR3 residues: CASSQPFFSANEKLFF. CDR3 nucleotides: TGTGCCAGCAGCCAGCCGTTTTTTTCAGCTAATGAAAAACTGTTTTTT.

This clone was observed a handful of times. The chain has TRBV25-1 and TRBJ2-1; tentatively, D is TRBD1 (6 bases). The length of the CDR3 is 13 residues. V shed 6 bases and J shed 4 bases, with 10 bases lying between them. Germline V gives CDR1 MGHDK, CDR2 SYGVNS. CDR3 loop: CASREDSYNEQFF. CDR3 bases: TGTGCCAGCAGGGAGGACAGTTACAATGAGCAGTTCTTC. The full variable domain, in which reference TRBV25-1 and TRBJ2-1 provide the parts outside the CDR3, is EADIYQTPRYLVIGTGKKITLECSQTMGHDKMYWYQQDPGMELHLIHYSYGVNSTEKGDLSSESTVSRIRTEHFPLTLESARPSHTSQYLCASREDSYNEQFFGPGTRLTVL.

As DNA, the CDR3 is TGTGCCAACGCCGGGACTATTGGCGATACGCAGTATTTT. Translation: CANAGTIGDTQYF. The chain links TRBV10-3 to TRBJ2-3, with 7 nucleotides matching TRBD2. Germline V lookup: CDR1 ENHRY, CDR2 SYGVKD. V trimming: 10 bases; J trimming: 6 bases; junction bases outside the gene matches: 10. This CDR3 contains 13 residues.

This clone was recorded only once. A read error may produce the germline difference seen at one junction end. This same CDR3 is encoded by further DNA sequences in the sample. J is TRBJ2-3 and V is TRBV27; no firm D call. CDR1 MNHEY and CDR2 SMNVEV come from the germline V gene (reference sequence). The CDR3 is 12 amino acids. The DNA of the CDR3 is TGCGCCAGCAGTTCCCCTCCAGATACGCAGTATTTT. The encoded protein is CASSSPPDTQYF.

The rearrangement uses TRBV4-1 and TRBJ2-2; D remains unclear. Germline loops: CDR1 MGHRA, CDR2 YSYEKL. The CDR3 is 17 residues long. V was trimmed by 0 bases and J by 1 base, leaving 12 bases between them. CDR3 in DNA: TGCGCCAGCAGCCAAGAAGAGGCAGTCTTGAACACCGGGGAGCTGTTTTTT. Translation gives CASSQEEAVLNTGELFF.

The rearrangement joins TRBV9 to TRBJ2-7; D call uncertain. The CDR3 contains 13 residues. V was cut by 3 bases and J by 3 bases, with 10 bases left in between. Germline CDR1 SGDLS, CDR2 YYNGEE. Here the CDR3 reads CASSAINSYEQYF. In DNA form, the CDR3 reads TGTGCCAGCAGCGCTATAAACAGCTACGAGCAGTACTTC. Complete variable domain (other parts from reference TRBV9 and TRBJ2-7): DSGVTQTPKHLITATGQRVTLRCSPRSGDLSVYWYQQSLDQGLQFLIQYYNGEERAKGNILERFSAQQFPDLHSELNLSSLELGDSALYFCASSAINSYEQYFGPGTRLTVT.

This clone is a singleton in its sample. This chain connects TRBV13 to TRBJ2-1; TRBD1 aligns across 8 bases. J was trimmed by 8 bases and V by 5 bases; bases with no gene match: 17. This CDR3 is 17 amino acids long. Germline CDR1 and CDR2: PRHDT and FYEKMQ (reference sequence). CDR3 bases: TGTGCCAGCAGCCTACAAACCGGGACAGGCTGGAGGCATGAGCAGTTCTTC. Encoded protein: CASSLQTGTGWRHEQFF.

The J gene is TRBJ2-2, the V gene TRBV7-8; TRBD2 matches 14 bases. Unmatched junction bases numbered 2, after V lost 8 bases and J lost 0 bases. The CDR3 length is 16 residues. The V gene's germline CDR1 is SGHVS and CDR2 FQNEAQ. The CDR3 loop is CASGTSGGPNTGELFF. The CDR3 region has the DNA TGTGCCAGCGGGACTAGCGGGGGCCCGAACACCGGGGAGCTGTTTTTT.